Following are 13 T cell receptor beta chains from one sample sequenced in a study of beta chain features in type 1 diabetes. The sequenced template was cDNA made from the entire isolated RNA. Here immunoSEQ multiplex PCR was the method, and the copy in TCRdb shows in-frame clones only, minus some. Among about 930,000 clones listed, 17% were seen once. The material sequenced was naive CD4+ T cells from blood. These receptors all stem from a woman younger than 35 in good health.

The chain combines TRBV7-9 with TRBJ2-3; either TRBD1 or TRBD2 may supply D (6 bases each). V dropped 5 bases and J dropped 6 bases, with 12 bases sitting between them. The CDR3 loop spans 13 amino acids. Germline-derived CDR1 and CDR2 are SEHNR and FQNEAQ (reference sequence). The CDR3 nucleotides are TGTGCCAGCAGCCTATGGGGGGCGGATACGCAGTATTTT. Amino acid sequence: CASSLWGADTQYF.

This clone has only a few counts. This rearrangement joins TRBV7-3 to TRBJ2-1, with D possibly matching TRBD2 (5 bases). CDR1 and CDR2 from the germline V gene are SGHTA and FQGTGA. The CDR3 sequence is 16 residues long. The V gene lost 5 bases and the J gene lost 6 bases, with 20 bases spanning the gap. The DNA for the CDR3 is TGTGCCAGCAGCACCCAATATGGGAGTGTGGGCAATGAGCAGTTCTTC. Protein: CASSTQYGSVGNEQFF.

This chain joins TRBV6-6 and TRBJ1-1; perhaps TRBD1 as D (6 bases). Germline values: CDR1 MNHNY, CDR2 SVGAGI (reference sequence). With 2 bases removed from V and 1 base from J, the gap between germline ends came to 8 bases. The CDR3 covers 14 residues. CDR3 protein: CASSYETGNTEAFF. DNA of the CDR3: TGTGCCAGCAGTTACGAGACAGGGAACACTGAAGCTTTCTTT.

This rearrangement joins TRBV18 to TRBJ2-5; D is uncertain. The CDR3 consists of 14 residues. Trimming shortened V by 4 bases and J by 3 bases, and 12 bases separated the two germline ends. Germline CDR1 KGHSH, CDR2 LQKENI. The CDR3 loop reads CASSLRTLKETQYF. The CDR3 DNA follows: TGTGCCAGCTCACTAAGGACGTTAAAAGAGACCCAGTACTTC.

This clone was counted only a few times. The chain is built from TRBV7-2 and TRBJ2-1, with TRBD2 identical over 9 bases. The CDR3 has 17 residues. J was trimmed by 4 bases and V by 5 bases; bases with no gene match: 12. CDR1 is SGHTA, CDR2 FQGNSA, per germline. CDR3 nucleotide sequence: TGTGCCAGCAGCCCCCACCCTATAGCGGGAGTGTACAATGAGCAGTTCTTC. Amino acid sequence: CASSPHPIAGVYNEQFF.

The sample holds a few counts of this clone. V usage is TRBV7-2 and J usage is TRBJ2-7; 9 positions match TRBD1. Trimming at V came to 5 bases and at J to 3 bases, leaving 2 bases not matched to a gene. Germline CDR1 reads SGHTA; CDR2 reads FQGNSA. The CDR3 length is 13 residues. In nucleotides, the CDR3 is TGTGCCAGCAGCGAGACAGGGGGCTACGAGCAGTACTTC. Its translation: CASSETGGYEQYF. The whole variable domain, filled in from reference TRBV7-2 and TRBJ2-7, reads GAGVSQSPSNKVTEKGKDVELRCDPISGHTALYWYRQSLGQGLEFLIYFQGNSAPDKSGLPSDRFSAERTGGSVSTLTIQRTQQEDSAVYLCASSETGGYEQYFGPGTRLTVT.

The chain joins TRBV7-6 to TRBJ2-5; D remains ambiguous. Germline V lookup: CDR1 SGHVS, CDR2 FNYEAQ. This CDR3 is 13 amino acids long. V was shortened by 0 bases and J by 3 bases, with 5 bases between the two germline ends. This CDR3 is CASSLAAEETQYF. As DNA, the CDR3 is TGTGCCAGCAGCTTAGCTGCAGAAGAGACCCAGTACTTC.

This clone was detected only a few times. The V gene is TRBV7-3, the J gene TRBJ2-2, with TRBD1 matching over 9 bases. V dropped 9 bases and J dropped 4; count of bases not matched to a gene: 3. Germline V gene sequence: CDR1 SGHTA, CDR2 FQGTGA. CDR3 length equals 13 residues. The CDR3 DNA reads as TGTGCCAGTGGGGACAGGGTCACCGGGGAGCTGTTTTTT. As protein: CASGDRVTGELFF.

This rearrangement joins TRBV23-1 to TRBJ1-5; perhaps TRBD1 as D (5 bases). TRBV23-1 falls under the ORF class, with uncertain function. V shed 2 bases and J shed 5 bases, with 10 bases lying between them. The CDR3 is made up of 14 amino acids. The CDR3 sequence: CASSQTGPHQPQHF. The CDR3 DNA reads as TGCGCCAGCAGTCAAACGGGACCTCATCAGCCCCAGCATTTT.

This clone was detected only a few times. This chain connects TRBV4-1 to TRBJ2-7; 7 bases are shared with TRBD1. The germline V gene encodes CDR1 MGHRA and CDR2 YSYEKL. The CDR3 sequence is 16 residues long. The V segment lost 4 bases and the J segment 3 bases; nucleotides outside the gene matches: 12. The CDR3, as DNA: TGCGCCAGCAGCCTTGGCCTGTTAGGGGGCAACTACGAGCAGTACTTC. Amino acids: CASSLGLLGGNYEQYF.

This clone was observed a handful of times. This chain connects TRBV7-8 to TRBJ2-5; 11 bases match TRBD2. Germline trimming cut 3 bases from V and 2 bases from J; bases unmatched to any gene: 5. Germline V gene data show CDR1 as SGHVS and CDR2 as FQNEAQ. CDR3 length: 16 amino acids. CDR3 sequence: CASSFQTSGTQETQYF. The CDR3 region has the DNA TGTGCCAGCAGCTTTCAGACTAGCGGGACACAAGAGACCCAGTACTTC.

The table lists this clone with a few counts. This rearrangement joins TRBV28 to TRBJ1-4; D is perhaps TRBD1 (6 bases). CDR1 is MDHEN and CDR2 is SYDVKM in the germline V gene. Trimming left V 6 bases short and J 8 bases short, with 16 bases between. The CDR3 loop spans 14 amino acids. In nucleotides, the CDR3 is TGTGCCAGCAGCGCGCAGGGGTTGGGGGAAAAACTGTTTTTT. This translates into CASSAQGLGEKLFF.

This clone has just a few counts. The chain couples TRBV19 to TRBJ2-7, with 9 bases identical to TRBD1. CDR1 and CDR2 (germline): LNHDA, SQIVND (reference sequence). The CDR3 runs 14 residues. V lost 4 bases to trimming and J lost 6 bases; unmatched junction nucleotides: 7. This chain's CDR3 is CASSTWDRVSEQYF. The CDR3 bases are TGTGCCAGTAGTACATGGGACAGGGTCTCCGAGCAGTACTTC.